This T cell receptor (beta chain) was recorded in a study of shared T cell receptors in the human thymus. Generated by immunoSEQ multiplex PCR, the TCRdb table keeps only in-frame clones and is missing some. The sample carries about 660,000 clones, around 87% recorded once. Trimming took off 3 bases at V and 11 bases at J, with 20 bases between the two ends. This CDR3 has 14 residues. Per germline, CDR1 SGHDT and CDR2 YYEEEE. The data were also submitted as part of a second study, on human thymus T cells. That report notes: Thymic material originated from resections removed in the course of corrective heart surgery. Thymic TCR repertoires of unrelated people reportedly overlapped highly.

Sequencing was carried out using thymocytes. The TCR comes from a boy less than two years old with a congenital heart defect. This chain joins TRBV5-6 and TRBJ1-1; D is unclear. This chain's CDR3 is CASSSEQLPIGAFF. The CDR3 nucleotides are TGTGCCAGCAGCTCGGAACAGCTCCCCATTGGGGCTTTCTTT.